This T cell receptor (beta chain) is from a study of blood T cell repertoires in COVID-19. A single count supports this clone. The CDR3 consists of 15 residues. V dropped 5 bases and J dropped 4 bases, with 12 bases sitting between them. Germline assignment: CDR1 MGHDK and CDR2 SYGVNS. Using immunoSEQ multiplex PCR, the repertoire was profiled, and TCRdb retains in-frame clones only, with some absent. The table has some 100,000 clones, around 80% seen once; the top ten hold under 7.5%. This receptor was obtained from a man between 45 and 60 years old with active or convalescent COVID-19. Sequenced: peripheral blood. J is TRBJ1-6 and V is TRBV25-1, with a weak D call TRBD1 (6 bases). The DNA of the CDR3 is TGTGCCAGCAGTCCACGGGGGGCTTATAATTCACCCCTCCACTTT. Translating gives CASSPRGAYNSPLHF.